Listed here are 30 T cell receptor beta chains from one sample, sequenced in a study of radiotherapy plus CTLA-4 blockade in lung cancer. Data came from immunoSEQ multiplex PCR; TCRdb stores just in-frame clones and leaves some out. The data hold roughly 77,000 clones, with 74% observed a single time. The source was peripheral blood, collected from a patient treated with radiotherapy plus ipilimumab. These receptors were collected from a human donor with non-small cell lung cancer whose response to radiotherapy plus ipilimumab could not be evaluated.

The J gene is TRBJ2-2, the V gene TRBV2; the match to TRBD1 covers 7 bases. The CDR3 has 13 residues. The V segment lost 7 bases and the J segment 5 bases; nucleotides outside the gene matches: 4. From germline, CDR1 is SNHLY and CDR2 FYNNEI. The chain's CDR3 is CASINRGTGELFF. The CDR3 DNA is TGTGCCAGCATAAACAGGGGAACCGGGGAGCTGTTTTTT.

This chain joins TRBV27 and TRBJ2-5; 10 bases align to TRBD1. The ends lost 8 bases at V and 7 bases at J; junction bases unmatched: 13. This CDR3 is 15 amino acids long. The V gene's germline CDR1 is MNHEY and CDR2 SMNVEV (reference sequence). CDR3 sequence (DNA): TGTGCCAGCCGAAATGTCCGGGACAGGGGAGGGACCCAGTACTTC. Protein product: CASRNVRDRGGTQYF.

V gene TRBV29-1 combines with J gene TRBJ2-1; 9 bases fit TRBD1. The CDR3 is 15 amino acids. V lost 3 bases, J lost 3 bases, and 6 bases stayed unmatched. The germline CDR1 and CDR2 sequences are SQVTM and ANQGSEA. CDR3 in DNA: TGCAGCGTTGAGCCCGGGACAGGGCACTACAATGAGCAGTTCTTC. It translates to CSVEPGTGHYNEQFF.

The CDR3 reads CASSLRGSYGYTF. DNA of the CDR3: TGTGCCAGCAGCTTAAGAGGCAGCTATGGCTACACCTTC. The J gene is TRBJ1-2, the V gene TRBV7-8; D ambiguous. V lost 2 bases and J 4 bases, leaving 8 bases between the germline ends. The germline CDR1 and CDR2 sequences are SGHVS and FQNEAQ. This CDR3 region has 13 residues.

The genes are TRBV19 and TRBJ2-7; TRBD1 agrees at 8 bases. CDR1 and CDR2 (germline): LNHDA, SQIVND (reference sequence). V shed 7 bases and J 6 bases; nucleotides not matched to a gene: 11. The CDR3 extends over 14 amino acids. Here the CDR3 reads CASTGPGQAAEQYF. CDR3 nucleotides: TGTGCCAGTACCGGACCGGGACAGGCTGCCGAGCAGTACTTC.

The chain combines TRBV19 with TRBJ1-1; TRBD1 might be the D (5 bases). V was clipped by 4 bases and J by 6 bases, with 9 bases between them. CDR1 LNHDA and CDR2 SQIVND come from the germline V gene (reference sequence). The CDR3 extends over 12 amino acids. The CDR3 DNA reads TGTGCCAGTAGTAAGGGGTGGGCTGAAGCTTTCTTT. Amino acids: CASSKGWAEAFF.

The chain links TRBV11-3 to TRBJ2-1, with D maybe TRBD2 (5 bases). CDR3 length: 16 amino acids. Trimming removed 7 bases at V and 5 bases at J, with 21 bases between. Looked up from germline, CDR1 is SGHNT and CDR2 is YENEEA. This CDR3 is CASTTTQDPADNEQFF. The DNA for the CDR3 is TGTGCCAGCACCACAACTCAGGACCCAGCGGACAATGAGCAGTTCTTC.

This chain uses TRBV5-4 with TRBJ2-7; the match to TRBD1 covers 11 bases. This CDR3 is built from 19 residues. CDR1 and CDR2 (germline): SGHNT, YYREEE (reference sequence). V lost 1 base, J lost 3 bases, and 15 bases stayed unmatched. In DNA form, the CDR3 reads TGTGCCAGCAGCTTGACCCTGGGGACAGGGGGGACTTATGGCTACGAGCAGTACTTC. This codes for CASSLTLGTGGTYGYEQYF.

The V gene is TRBV9, the J gene TRBJ2-5, with D maybe TRBD1 (5 bases). The CDR3 is 15 residues long. V lost 0 bases to trimming and J lost 5 bases, with 14 bases between them. CDR1 SGDLS and CDR2 YYNGEE come from the germline V gene. The CDR3 loop is CASSVATRVGETQYF. The CDR3 nucleotides are TGTGCCAGCAGCGTAGCTACCAGGGTCGGGGAGACCCAGTACTTC.

V usage is TRBV6-1 and J usage is TRBJ2-3; the match to TRBD2 covers 11 bases. The CDR3 contains 15 residues. V lost 4 bases and J lost 6; bases outside the gene matches: 6. Germline-derived CDR1 and CDR2 are MNHNS and SASEGT. This CDR3 is CASSVASGGMDTQYF. CDR3 coding DNA: TGTGCCAGCAGTGTGGCTAGCGGGGGGATGGATACGCAGTATTTT.

In this sample, this clone turned up a few times. In DNA form, the CDR3 reads TGTGCCAGCAGTTTGGCAGGGGCCAACCAAGAGACCCAGTACTTC. It specifies CASSLAGANQETQYF. The rearrangement links TRBV27 to TRBJ2-5; maybe TRBD1 (6 bases). CDR1 and CDR2 from the germline V gene are MNHEY and SMNVEV (reference sequence). The CDR3 is 15 residues long. Between the trimmed V and J ends, which lost 3 bases and 0 bases, there was a span of 11 bases.

The chain couples TRBV9 to TRBJ1-6; TRBD1 aligns across 12 bases. The ends lost 0 bases at V and 8 bases at J; junction bases unmatched: 6. Germline values: CDR1 SGDLS, CDR2 YYNGEE. This CDR3 region has 17 residues. CDR3 coding DNA: TGTGCCAGCAGCGTAGGGTCGGGACAGGGGGCGGATTCACCCCTCCACTTT. It yields the protein CASSVGSGQGADSPLHF.

V is TRBV6-5 and J is TRBJ1-5; D might be TRBD1 (6 bases). The germline V and J ends were trimmed by 5 bases and 7 bases, with 18 bases remaining between them. This CDR3 has 15 residues. Germline V CDR1 and CDR2: MNHEY, SVGAGI. CDR3 DNA: TGTGCCAGCAGTCCCGGGACACTCCCCAACCAGCCCCAGCATTTT. It is translated as CASSPGTLPNQPQHF.

The V call is TRBV4-1, the J call TRBJ2-2; D not resolved. V shed 0 bases and J shed 5 bases, with 7 bases lying between them. Per the germline V gene, CDR1 is MGHRA and CDR2 is YSYEKL. The CDR3 contains 14 residues. CDR3 DNA: TGCGCCAGCAGCCAAGACGTACAGACCGGGGAGCTGTTTTTT. Amino acids: CASSQDVQTGELFF.

V and J are TRBV20-1 and TRBJ2-1, with D hard to call. CDR1 DFQATT and CDR2 SNEGSKA come from the germline V gene (reference sequence). The CDR3 covers 11 residues. Trimming removed 7 bases from V and 5 bases from J, with 9 bases in between. This CDR3 is CSVHRDNEQFF. The CDR3 nucleotides read TGCAGTGTTCATCGGGACAATGAGCAGTTCTTC.

This sequence joins TRBV5-1 and TRBJ1-3; D is unresolved. This CDR3 spans 14 amino acids. Trimming stripped 7 bases from V and 2 bases from J, with 13 bases between. From germline, CDR1 is SGHRS and CDR2 YFSETQ. The CDR3 DNA sequence: TGCGCCAGCCGGCCCCAGGTCACTGGAAACACCATATATTTT. This sequence encodes CASRPQVTGNTIYF.

V is TRBV28 and J is TRBJ2-7, with TRBD1 matching over 8 bases. Germline V CDR1 and CDR2: MDHEN, SYDVKM. Germline trimming cut 6 bases from V and 2 bases from J; bases unmatched to any gene: 6. The CDR3 has 14 residues. In DNA form, the CDR3 reads TGTGCCAGCAGAAAGGACAGGGATCCCTACGAGCAGTACTTC. It translates to CASRKDRDPYEQYF. Full variable domain (remainder filled in from reference TRBV28 and TRBJ2-7): DVKVTQSSRYLVKRTGEKVFLECVQDMDHENMFWYRQDPGLGLRLIYFSYDVKMKEKGDIPEGYSVSREKKERFSLILESASTNQTSMYLCASRKDRDPYEQYFGPGTRLTVT.

This rearrangement joins TRBV6-1 to TRBJ2-7; unclear D gene. The V end lost 6 bases, the J end lost 3 bases, and 12 bases lay between the germline ends. CDR3 size: 13 residues. Germline CDR1 MNHNS, CDR2 SASEGT. CDR3 loop: CASSPRYNYEQYF. CDR3 DNA: TGTGCCAGCAGCCCCAGGTACAACTACGAGCAGTACTTC.

This clone was recorded a few times. V is TRBV27 and J is TRBJ1-5; 8 nucleotides match TRBD1. Losses at the gene ends were 4 bases for V and 5 bases for J; bases not matched to a gene: 10. This CDR3 contains 16 residues. Germline assignment: CDR1 MNHEY and CDR2 SMNVEV (reference sequence). The CDR3 DNA is TGTGCCAGCAGTTCCGAGACAGGGGAAGGGGATCAGCCCCAGCATTTT. Translation: CASSSETGEGDQPQHF.

This clone was seen just once. V gene TRBV19 combines with J gene TRBJ1-1, with 7 positions matching TRBD1. V was clipped by 5 bases and J by 5 bases; unmatched bases: 8. CDR3 length: 14 amino acids. CDR1 LNHDA and CDR2 SQIVND come from the germline V gene (reference sequence). The CDR3 loop reads CASSGQVSGTEAFF. CDR3 coding DNA: TGTGCCAGTAGTGGACAGGTCTCAGGGACTGAAGCTTTCTTT.

The rearrangement joins TRBV20-1 to TRBJ1-1; D unresolved. V was clipped by 4 bases and J by 10 bases, with 13 bases between them. Germline V lookup: CDR1 DFQATT, CDR2 SNEGSKA (reference sequence). The CDR3 runs 11 residues. CDR3 sequence (DNA): TGCAGTGCTATAACCGGGTCGCGAGCTTTCTTT. This translates into CSAITGSRAFF.

This clone was seen a handful of times. The rearrangement joins TRBV4-2 to TRBJ2-7; TRBD1 matches 7 bases. The CDR3 is made up of 16 amino acids. The germline CDR1 and CDR2 sequences are LGHNA and YNFKEQ. V shed 0 bases, J shed 2 bases, and the junction held 7 bases outside the gene matches. CDR3 sequence (DNA): TGTGCCAGCAGCCAAGAAGGCACAGGGGTACCCTACGAGCAGTACTTC. Encoded protein: CASSQEGTGVPYEQYF.

In regard to this clone: Relative to the germline gene, one junction end is altered; a read error may explain this. The chain combines TRBV6-5 with TRBJ2-5; D gene unclear. The germline V gene encodes CDR1 MNHEY and CDR2 SVGAGI. The CDR3 has 14 residues. The CDR3 loop reads CTSTTRRVQETQYF. In DNA form, the CDR3 reads TGTACCAGCACCACCCGCCGGGTTCAAGAGACCCAGTACTTC.

The V call is TRBV27, the J call TRBJ1-2; D not resolved. Trimming stripped 5 bases from V and 4 bases from J, with 11 bases between. The germline CDR1 and CDR2 sequences are MNHEY and SMNVEV (reference sequence). The CDR3 is 13 residues long. The chain's CDR3 is CASSPTLAYGYTF. The CDR3 nucleotides are TGTGCCAGCAGTCCAACCTTGGCCTATGGCTACACCTTC.

The chain employs TRBV4-1 and TRBJ2-1, with D possibly being TRBD2 (5 bases). With 3 bases removed from V and 5 bases from J, the gap between germline ends came to 17 bases. Per the germline V gene, CDR1 is MGHRA and CDR2 is YSYEKL. The CDR3 totals 16 residues. The CDR3 nucleotides are TGCGCCAGCAGCCATAGTCCGGACTTCCCGAACAATGAGCAGTTCTTC. It yields the protein CASSHSPDFPNNEQFF.

The chain couples TRBV10-1 to TRBJ2-7; 10 bases are shared with TRBD2. Per germline, CDR1 WNHNN and CDR2 SYGVQD (reference sequence). This CDR3 contains 14 residues. Losses at the gene ends were 5 bases for V and 1 base for J; bases not matched to a gene: 2. The CDR3 DNA follows: TGCGCCAGCAGTCCACTAGCGGGATCCTACGAGCAGTACTTC. Its protein is CASSPLAGSYEQYF.

V usage is TRBV5-1 and J usage is TRBJ1-1; D gene ambiguous. Germline-derived CDR1 and CDR2 are SGHRS and YFSETQ. Deletions cut 4 bases from V and 4 bases from J, with 11 bases between. The CDR3 consists of 13 residues. Here the CDR3 reads CASSHTGVTEAFF. The CDR3 DNA follows: TGCGCCAGCAGCCACACCGGGGTCACTGAAGCTTTCTTT.

The chain employs TRBV27 and TRBJ2-7; no clear D. CDR1 and CDR2 (germline): MNHEY, SMNVEV (reference sequence). The CDR3 loop spans 12 amino acids. V gave up 6 bases and J gave up 6 bases, with 12 bases separating them. The CDR3 coding sequence is TGTGCCAGCAGACCGCGTCCAGGCGAGCAGTACTTC. Translation gives CASRPRPGEQYF.

V usage is TRBV27 and J usage is TRBJ1-5; a weak D match, TRBD1 (6 bases). V was trimmed by 1 base and J by 7 bases, leaving 14 bases between them. CDR1 is MNHEY and CDR2 is SMNVEV in the germline V gene (reference sequence). This CDR3 is built from 15 residues. The CDR3 spells CASSLYPDRQQPQHF. CDR3 nucleotide sequence: TGTGCCAGCAGTTTATACCCCGACAGGCAGCAGCCCCAGCATTTT.

This clone turned up a few times. V is TRBV4-1 and J is TRBJ1-6; 8 bases agree with TRBD1. The junction had 12 bases not matched to a gene; V was cut back by 4 bases and J by 13 bases. The CDR3 spans 15 residues. In germline, CDR1 is MGHRA, CDR2 YSYEKL. CDR3 nucleotide sequence: TGCGCCAGCAGCCTCGTGACAGGGGCCTTTTCCCCCCTCCACTTT. This sequence encodes CASSLVTGAFSPLHF.